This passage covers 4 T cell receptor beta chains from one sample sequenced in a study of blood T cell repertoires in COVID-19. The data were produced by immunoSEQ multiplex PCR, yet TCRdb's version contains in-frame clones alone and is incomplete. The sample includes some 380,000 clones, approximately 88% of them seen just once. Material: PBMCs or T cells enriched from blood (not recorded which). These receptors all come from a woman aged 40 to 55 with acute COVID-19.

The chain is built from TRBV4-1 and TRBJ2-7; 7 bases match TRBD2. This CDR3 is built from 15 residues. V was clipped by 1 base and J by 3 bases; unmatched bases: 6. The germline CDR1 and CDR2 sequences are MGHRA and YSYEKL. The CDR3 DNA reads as TGCGCCAGCAGCCAAGGTCCTAGCGGAGACTACGAGCAGTACTTC. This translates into CASSQGPSGDYEQYF.

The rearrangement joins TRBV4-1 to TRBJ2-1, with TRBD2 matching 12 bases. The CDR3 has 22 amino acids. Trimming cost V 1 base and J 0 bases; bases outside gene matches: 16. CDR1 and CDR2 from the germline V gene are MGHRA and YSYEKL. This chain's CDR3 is CASSQGGSYTSGGPLSYNEQFF. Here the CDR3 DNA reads TGCGCCAGCAGCCAAGGCGGTTCCTACACTAGCGGGGGGCCCCTCTCCTACAATGAGCAGTTCTTC.

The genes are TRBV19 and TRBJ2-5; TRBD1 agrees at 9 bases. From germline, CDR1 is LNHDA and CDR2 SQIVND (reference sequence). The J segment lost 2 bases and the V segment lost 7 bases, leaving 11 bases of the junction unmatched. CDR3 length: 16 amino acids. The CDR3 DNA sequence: TGTGCCAGTACGGCTAAGGGGACAGGGCCGCAAGAGACCCAGTACTTC. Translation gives CASTAKGTGPQETQYF. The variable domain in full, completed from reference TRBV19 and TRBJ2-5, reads DGGITQSPKYLFRKEGQNVTLSCEQNLNHDAMYWYRQDPGQGLRLIYYSQIVNDFQKGDIAEGYSVSREKKESFPLTVTSAQKNPTAFYLCASTAKGTGPQETQYFGPGTRLLVL.

CDR3 protein: CASSPLDRGDYGYTF. The CDR3 DNA reads as TGTGCCAGCAGCCCACTGGACAGGGGAGATTATGGCTACACCTTC. This chain connects TRBV11-2 to TRBJ1-2; 9 nucleotides match TRBD1. The CDR3 covers 15 residues. The trim removed 5 bases at V and 5 bases at J, leaving 9 bases unmatched. CDR1 is SGHAT, CDR2 FQNNGV, per germline. Using reference TRBV11-2 and TRBJ1-2 for the parts outside the CDR3, the full variable domain is EAGVAQSPRYKIIEKRQSVAFWCNPISGHATLYWYQQILGQGPKLLIQFQNNGVVDDSQLPKDRFSAERLKGVDSTLKIQPAKLEDSAVYLCASSPLDRGDYGYTFGSGTRLTVV.